This T cell receptor (beta chain) emerged from a study of shared clonotypes between healthy human individuals (dated by TCRdb to 2018 to 2021). Study-level background: The cohort comprised two women and three men aged 18 to 49 years. For each donor, CD4 naive and CD4 memory were each given three plates, CD8 naive was given two plates, and CD8 memory was given one plate. Leukapheresis yielded between about 0.85 and 9.5 billion PBMCs per donor. To increase sequencing depth and limit assay-specific biases, different laboratories used diverse techniques to prepare libraries and sequence TCR repertoires. To estimate repertoire size and how much clonotypes are shared between individuals, the study performed deep sequencing of blood TCR repertoires from a handful of healthy adults.

About this clone: The clone's antigen remains unknown. One base away there is no much larger clone; base qualities are not given.

CD8 naive samples were obtained by positive selection for CCR7 among CD45RO-negative cells, yielding a CD45RA+CCR7+ population from which TemRA cells were excluded. The donors were healthy, HIV-negative adults with no recently reported acute infections or vaccinations. All donors were Caucasian adults living in Nashville, Tennessee, USA. Blood was obtained by leukapheresis, after which PBMCs were separated by Ficoll-Histopaque density gradient centrifugation and cryopreserved in liquid nitrogen vapor phase. Purity and quantity of every magnetically sorted T cell population were checked by analytical flow cytometry. Each sorted fraction had its genomic DNA isolated and then quantified by UV absorbance on a Nanodrop 2000c. Trimming leaves V shorter by 3 bases and J shorter by 5 bases, with the junction holding 4 bases beyond the gene matches. Taken from the germline V gene (reference sequence), the CDR1 and CDR2 loops are SEHNR and FQNEAQ. From the cysteine up to the phenylalanine, the CDR3 has a length of 16 residues. Of all the DNA, just the CDR3 is kept, 48 bases in frame from base 1.

Using the deep immunoSEQ assay, TCR CDR3 regions were amplified from genomic DNA by multiplex PCR. Extracted genomic DNA from each cell subset was spread evenly across all wells of several immunoSEQ 96-well plates, with each plate serving as a replicate. For sorted subsets, approximately 190 ng of genomic DNA, equivalent to 30,000 or so T cell genomes, went into each replicate PCR. The purified libraries were quantified using a Qubit 3.0 fluorometer, sized with a Bioanalyzer 2100, and then quantified again using the KAPA Library Quantification kit. Every immunoSEQ 96-well plate was sequenced on a dedicated single-read 150-cycle Illumina NextSeq 550 flow cell. Under the source paper's analysis protocol: The immunoSEQ output contained only junctional sequences without quality scores, so filtering could not match that applied to full-length reads. Sequences were annotated with PyIR, a Python wrapper for IgBLAST v1.9, using IMGT germline references to assign V/J genes and CDR3. Reads were removed for weak V/J assignments (E-value above 1e-6), missing CDR3, stop codons, out-of-frame junctions, or ambiguous translated residues. V3J clonotypes were defined by identical inferred V gene, J gene, and CDR3 amino acid sequence. To compute the percentage overlap between repertoires, the number of shared unique clonotypes was divided by the size of the smaller repertoire. RTK rarefaction, the Chao1 estimator, and Recon v2.1 estimates of unobserved clonotypes were used to assess repertoire richness. For all TCRbeta clonotypes obtained by the gDNA method from a few donors, generation probabilities were computed with OLGA. TCRdb provides this immuneACCESS table in a form limited to in-frame rearrangements. Some clones are lacking; in checked studies, under half of them reflect an unresolved V gene, and why the rest are absent is not known. That table is the source of V, J and clone size, and D and trimming were worked out from the DNA. The sample yields roughly 2 million clones; roughly 94% were counted once. The ten most abundant clones make up about 1.1% of the sample.

Results the study describes overall, beyond this receptor: The small number of donors limited the genetic and exposure-history diversity represented. Compared with non-shared clonotypes, clonotypes shared by all four sorted-subset donors had higher generation probabilities. Roughly 5% of naive CD4, 3.5% of naive CD8, approximately 2.2% of memory CD4, and about 0.4% of memory CD8 clonotypes were shared across several donors. Pairwise subsampling led to the expectation that sequencing depth would affect the degree of clonotype sharing among donors. Incomplete sequencing was indicated by rarefaction of sorted-subset datasets, despite the large sequencing depth. Larger estimated clonotype richness was generally found for naive subsets than for memory subsets. Only blood was sampled, and tissue TCR repertoires likely differ from those in blood.

This sequence was found in a man younger than 35 in good health. The rearrangement combines TRBV7-9 with TRBJ1-6, and TRBD1 aligns with 10 junction nucleotides. The specimen was naive CD8+ T cells sorted from blood. This sample's cell subset or site label indicates: CD45RA+CCR7+. The bases read TGTGCCAGCAGCTTGAGGACAGGGGGGCATAATTCACCCCTCCACTTT. Translation gives CASSLRTGGHNSPLHF.